This record concerns one T cell receptor beta chain sequence. Antigen: not known. Trimming stripped 4 bases from V and 0 bases from J, with 18 bases between. This CDR3 comprises 17 residues. Looked up from germline, CDR1 is LNHDA and CDR2 is SQIVND (reference sequence). The study sampled blood at baseline, cycle 4 day 1, and cycle 7 day 1. The source of the sample is a study of OX40 agonist ivuxolimab in advanced cancers. Study observations and caveats: In general, CD8+ T cells held more expanded clones than CD4+ did, on average. CD4+ and CD8+ blood T cells expanded clonally by week 6 at 0.1 to 3.0 mg/kg. Antigen targets of the expanded peripheral T cells went undetermined.

The method was immunoSEQ multiplex PCR; TCRdb's version includes in-frame clones alone and lacks a portion of them. The sample consists of 150,000 to 170,000 clones, 90% to 95% of them appearing once. The sequence was collected from an adult with an advanced solid tumor such as melanoma, head and neck, liver or kidney cancer. The V call is TRBV19, the J call TRBJ1-2; D might be TRBD1 (6 bases). This material consisted of CD4+ or CD8+ T cells sorted from blood, taken in a trial of the OX40 agonist ivuxolimab. The CDR3 here is CASSRRLRAGANYGYTF. The CDR3 DNA reads as TGTGCCAGTAGTAGGCGGTTGCGGGCAGGGGCTAACTATGGCTACACCTTC.